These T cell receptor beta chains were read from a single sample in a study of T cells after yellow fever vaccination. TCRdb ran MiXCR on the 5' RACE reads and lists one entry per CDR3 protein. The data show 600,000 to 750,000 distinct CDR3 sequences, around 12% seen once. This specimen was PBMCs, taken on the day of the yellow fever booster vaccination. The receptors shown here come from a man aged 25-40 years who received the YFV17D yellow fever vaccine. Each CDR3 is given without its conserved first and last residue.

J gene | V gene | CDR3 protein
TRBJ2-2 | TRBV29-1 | SAVRDTNTGELF
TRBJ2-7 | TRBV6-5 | ASSYRGRAGVDEQY
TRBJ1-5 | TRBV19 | ASSQRQDRQPQH
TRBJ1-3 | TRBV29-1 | SVEGTGNTIY
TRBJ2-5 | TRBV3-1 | ASSPGGGALQETQY
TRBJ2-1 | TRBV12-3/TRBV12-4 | ASSGRVYNEQF
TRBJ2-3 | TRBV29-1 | SVENSGHLPSTDTQY
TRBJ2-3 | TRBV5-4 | ASSSLSGRGDTQY
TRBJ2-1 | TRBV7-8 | ASSLVSQGRDEQF
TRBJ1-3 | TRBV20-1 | SARDPRYSGNTIY
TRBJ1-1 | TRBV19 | ASSPGQGLSTEAF
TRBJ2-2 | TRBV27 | ASSLSSSPLNTGELF
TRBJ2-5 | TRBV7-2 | ASSLQRETQY
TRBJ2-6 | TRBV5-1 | ASRESGANVLT
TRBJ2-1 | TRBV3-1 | ASSPTGGGYNEQF
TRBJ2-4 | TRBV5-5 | ASSPAGRENIQY
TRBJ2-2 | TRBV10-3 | AIRGTSGSVTGELF
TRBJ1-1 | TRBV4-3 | ASSQETGTEAF